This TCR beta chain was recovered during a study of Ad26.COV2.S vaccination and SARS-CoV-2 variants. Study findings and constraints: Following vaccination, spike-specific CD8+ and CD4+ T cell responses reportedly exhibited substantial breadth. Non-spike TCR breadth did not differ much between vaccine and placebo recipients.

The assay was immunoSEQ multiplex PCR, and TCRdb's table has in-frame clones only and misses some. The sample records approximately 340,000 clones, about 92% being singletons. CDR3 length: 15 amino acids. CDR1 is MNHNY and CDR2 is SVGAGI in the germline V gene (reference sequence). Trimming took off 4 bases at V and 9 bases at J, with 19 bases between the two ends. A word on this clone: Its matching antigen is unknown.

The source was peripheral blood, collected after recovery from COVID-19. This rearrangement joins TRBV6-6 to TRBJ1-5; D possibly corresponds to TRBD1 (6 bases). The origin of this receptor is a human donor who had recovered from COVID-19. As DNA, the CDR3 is TGTGCCAGCAGTTCGACGGAGGCGGGGGCGCGGCCCCAGCATTTT. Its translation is CASSSTEAGARPQHF.